This TCR beta chain is from a study of shared clonotypes between healthy human individuals. Per the original methods: Without quality scores, immunoSEQ junctional reads could not be filtered like full-length reads. Assay used: immunoSEQ multiplex PCR; TCRdb lists only in-frame clones, some missing. V and J calls and clone size are those listed in that table; D and trimming were worked out from the DNA. The sample records about 2.1 million clones, more than 85% being singletons. Study observations and caveats: The study found lower generation probabilities in non-shared clonotypes than in those shared by all four donors. Clonotype sharing among donors was thought likely to change with sequencing depth. Roughly 5% of naive CD4 clonotypes were shared across several donors.

On this clone: Its antigen is not known.

V lost 6 bases, J lost 3 bases, and 8 bases stayed unmatched. Germline V gene lookup returns CDR1 MNHEY and CDR2 SMNVEV (reference sequence). The length of the CDR3 is 14 residues. CD45RO-negative CD8 cells positively selected for CCR7 made up the naive population, which excluded terminally differentiated effector memory CD45RA+ cells. This chain joins TRBV27 and TRBJ2-7; TRBD2 agrees at 7 bases. The TCR sequence derives from a man younger than 35 in good health. Some clones in this sample may be carry-over from other donors' samples. Sequencing was done on a sample of naive CD8+ T cells from PBMCs. The CDR3 DNA reads as TGTGCCAGCAGCATGGGGGGGGTCCTCTACGAGCAGTACTTC. Translated, it gives CASSMGGVLYEQYF.